This T cell receptor (beta chain) is from a study of blood T cell repertoires in COVID-19. Study overall: Specimens from acute and convalescent COVID-19 originated in the United States, Italy and Spain.

Assignments of participants to cohorts depended upon their own reported clinical history. The authors' processing: Nucleated cell counts were estimated from reference gene primer amplification. TCRdb's table, derived via immunoSEQ multiplex PCR, lists solely in-frame clones and lacks some. V, J and clone size reflect that table, while D and trimming were determined from the DNA. Among about 250,000 clones listed, roughly nine tenths were seen once. The CDR3 runs to 17 residues. The V and J ends lost 3 bases and 4 bases respectively, with 21 bases between them. Germline values: CDR1 SEHNR, CDR2 FQNEAQ (reference sequence).

The gene calls are TRBV7-9 and TRBJ1-2; D may be TRBD1 (6 bases). This sequence was found in a woman aged 30 to 39 with acute COVID-19. The specimen sequenced was PBMCs or T cells enriched from blood (not recorded which). In nucleotides, the CDR3 is TGTGCCAGCAGCTTTGGAAACAGGGTTGGGGGTACCTATGGCTACACCTTC. This codes for CASSFGNRVGGTYGYTF.